Below, 3 T cell receptor beta chains from the same sample are listed, as sequenced in a study of blood T cell repertoires in COVID-19. Assay: immunoSEQ multiplex PCR; the TCRdb copy retains only in-frame clones and omits some. The repertoire includes some 150,000 clones, around 86% of them detected once, and around 1.6% sits in the top ten. The sample consisted of peripheral blood. All receptors derive from a human donor in a cohort sampled during active COVID-19.

This chain uses TRBV7-2 with TRBJ2-1; no firm D call. The ends were cut back, 5 bases at V and 6 bases at J, with 11 bases in the middle. CDR1 and CDR2 (germline): SGHTA, FQGNSA. CDR3 size: 13 residues. CDR3 loop: CASSLDSINEQFF. CDR3 DNA sequence: TGTGCCAGCAGCCTCGACTCTATCAATGAGCAGTTCTTC. Filled out from reference TRBV7-2 and TRBJ2-1, the complete variable domain reads GAGVSQSPSNKVTEKGKDVELRCDPISGHTALYWYRQSLGQGLEFLIYFQGNSAPDKSGLPSDRFSAERTGGSVSTLTIQRTQQEDSAVYLCASSLDSINEQFFGPGTRLTVL.

The chain carries TRBV7-6 and TRBJ2-2; TRBD2 matches at 8 bases. Unmatched junction bases numbered 13, after V lost 0 bases and J lost 1 base. The CDR3 is 20 residues long. Germline lookup yields CDR1 SGHVS and CDR2 FNYEAQ. CDR3 sequence: CASSLARVAGLLLNTGELFF. CDR3 nucleotides: TGTGCCAGCAGCTTAGCGCGGGTAGCGGGACTATTACTGAACACCGGGGAGCTGTTTTTT.

The V gene is TRBV20-1, the J gene TRBJ1-2; D unclear. The length of the CDR3 is 14 residues. Trimming cost V 3 bases and J 1 base, with 12 bases left between them. Germline V gene data show CDR1 as DFQATT and CDR2 as SNEGSKA (reference sequence). CDR3 sequence reads: CSASLGLINYGYTF. In DNA, the CDR3 is TGCAGTGCTAGTCTCGGTCTGATTAACTATGGCTACACCTTC.